The clone carrying this T cell receptor beta chain came up once. Antigen: not known. Repertoires were generated with immunoSEQ multiplex PCR, while TCRdb's copy carries only in-frame clones and drops some. The sample lists some 66,000 clones, around 80% occurring once. The data are from a study of neoadjuvant anti-PD-1 for oral cavity cancer. Study-level information: Most patients had three to four biweekly doses of 3 mg/kg nivolumab before resection. Broader study findings: After neoadjuvant nivolumab, PBMC T cell clonality was significantly higher in non-responders than responders.

These newly diagnosed stage II-IVA oral cavity squamous cell carcinoma patients had no prior systemic or radiation treatment. The CDR3 covers 13 residues. With 5 bases removed from V and 2 bases from J, the gap between germline ends came to 9 bases. Germline V CDR1 and CDR2: SGHAT, FQDESV (reference sequence). The chain is built from TRBV11-1 and TRBJ2-5, with TRBD1 as a possible D gene (5 bases). This TCR was sampled from a person between 35 and 79 years old with oral cavity squamous cell carcinoma. Here the sequenced sample was PBMCs, taken before nivolumab (anti-PD-1) treatment. The DNA of the CDR3 is TGTGCCAGCAGCCTTCGACAGCAAGAGACCCAGTACTTC. It specifies CASSLRQQETQYF.